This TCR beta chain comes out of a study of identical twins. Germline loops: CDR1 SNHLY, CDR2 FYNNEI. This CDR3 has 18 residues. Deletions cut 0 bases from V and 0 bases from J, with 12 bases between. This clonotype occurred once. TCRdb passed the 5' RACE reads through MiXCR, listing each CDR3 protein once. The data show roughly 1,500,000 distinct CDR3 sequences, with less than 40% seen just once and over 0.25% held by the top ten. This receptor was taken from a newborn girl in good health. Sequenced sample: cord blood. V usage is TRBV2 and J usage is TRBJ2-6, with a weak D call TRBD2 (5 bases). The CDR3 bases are TGTGCCAGCAGTGAAGCGGAGAGGGCCCTCTCTGGGGCCAACGTCCTGACTTTC. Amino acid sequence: CASSEAERALSGANVLTF.